What follows are 18 T cell receptor beta chains derived from one specimen sequenced in a study of beta chain features in type 1 diabetes. The isolated RNA, all of it, was reverse transcribed, so expressed TCRB transcripts were what got sequenced. Assay: immunoSEQ multiplex PCR; the TCRdb copy retains only in-frame clones and omits some. The sample carries around 300,000 clones, about 8.5% recorded once. The source material was central memory CD4+ T cells from blood. The receptors were sampled from a woman between 18 and 29 years old in good health.

This clone occurred a few times. This rearrangement joins TRBV7-2 to TRBJ1-6; D is unresolved. Germline CDR1 SGHTA, CDR2 FQGNSA. The CDR3 totals 12 residues. V was clipped by 2 bases and J by 7 bases, with 3 bases between them. The CDR3 region has the DNA TGTGCCAGCAGCTTATCGAATTCACCCCTCCACTTT. As protein: CASSLSNSPLHF. Based on the CDR3 plus reference TRBV7-2 and TRBJ1-6, the full variable domain is GAGVSQSPSNKVTEKGKDVELRCDPISGHTALYWYRQSLGQGLEFLIYFQGNSAPDKSGLPSDRFSAERTGGSVSTLTIQRTQQEDSAVYLCASSLSNSPLHFGNGTRLTVT.

The CDR3 loop reads CASSPMGEKLFF. The CDR3, as DNA: TGTGCCAGCTCGCCCATGGGGGAAAAACTGTTTTTT. The gene calls are TRBV18 and TRBJ1-4; D unclear. Germline V gene sequence: CDR1 KGHSH, CDR2 LQKENI. The CDR3 has 12 residues. V lost 6 bases and J lost 8, with 10 bases in between.

This clone has a handful of counts. The chain combines TRBV25-1 with TRBJ1-5; D possibly corresponds to TRBD1 (6 bases). V was cut by 3 bases and J by 4 bases, with 13 bases left in between. This CDR3 spans 15 amino acids. The germline V gene has CDR1 MGHDK and CDR2 SYGVNS. This CDR3 is CASSEWGADNQPQHF. In DNA form, the CDR3 reads TGTGCCAGCAGTGAGTGGGGGGCTGATAATCAGCCCCAGCATTTT.

V and J are TRBV10-3 and TRBJ1-5, with D possibly matching TRBD1 (5 bases). This CDR3 spans 15 amino acids. Trimming stripped 1 base from V and 5 bases from J, with 12 bases between. Germline V gene lookup returns CDR1 ENHRY and CDR2 SYGVKD. In DNA form, the CDR3 reads TGTGCCATCAGTGAGTGGGGCGGAATTTATCAGCCCCAGCATTTT. It encodes CAISEWGGIYQPQHF.

In this sample, this clone turned up many times. The chain employs TRBV10-3 and TRBJ2-3; D is perhaps TRBD1 (6 bases). The CDR3 extends over 14 amino acids. Per germline, CDR1 ENHRY and CDR2 SYGVKD. Trimming took 3 bases from V and 5 from J, leaving 12 bases between them. The CDR3 nucleotides are TGTGCCATCAGTGATCAGGGGTCGAGAGATACGCAGTATTTT. Residues: CAISDQGSRDTQYF.

The rearrangement joins TRBV19 to TRBJ1-1, with 7 nucleotides matching TRBD1. Germline V gives CDR1 LNHDA, CDR2 SQIVND (reference sequence). Trimming took 6 bases from V and 8 from J; bases not matched to a gene: 18. This CDR3 is 16 amino acids long. For the CDR3, the DNA is TGTGCCAGTAGCCTCCTCTCCCATCCGGACAGGCGAGAAGCTTTCTTT. Residues: CASSLLSHPDRREAFF.

The gene calls are TRBV29-1 and TRBJ2-5; 9 positions agree with TRBD1. Germline CDR1 and CDR2: SQVTM and ANQGSEA. Trimming took 8 bases from V and 1 from J; bases not matched to a gene: 11. This CDR3 region has 15 residues. DNA for the CDR3: TGCAGCTCCCTCACCGGGACAGGGATCCAAGAGACCCAGTACTTC. This codes for CSSLTGTGIQETQYF.

Only a few counts were recorded for this clone. The rearrangement uses TRBV9 and TRBJ1-4, with D perhaps matching TRBD1 (5 bases). The V gene's germline CDR1 is SGDLS and CDR2 YYNGEE. CDR3 size: 15 residues. Trimming pared 4 bases from V and 6 bases from J, leaving 16 bases between. The CDR3 DNA reads as TGTGCCAGCAGCCCGAGGGGCCAAGGATATGAAAAACTGTTTTTT. It translates to CASSPRGQGYEKLFF.

The CDR3 region has the DNA TGTGCCAGCAGTGAACCGAACACTGAAGCTTTCTTT. Residues: CASSEPNTEAFF. The gene calls are TRBV25-1 and TRBJ1-1, with D unresolved. Trimming took off 2 bases at V and 1 base at J, with 2 bases between the two ends. This CDR3 has 12 amino acids. Germline lookup yields CDR1 MGHDK and CDR2 SYGVNS.

This clone was observed a few times. The V and J genes are TRBV28 and TRBJ2-1; D is possibly TRBD2 (6 bases). CDR3 length: 14 amino acids. The ends were cut back, 7 bases at V and 4 bases at J, with 14 bases in the middle. Germline lookup yields CDR1 MDHEN and CDR2 SYDVKM. CDR3: CASTAAGPYNEQFF. The CDR3 region has the DNA TGTGCCAGCACAGCAGCGGGTCCTTACAATGAGCAGTTCTTC.

This clone came up a few times. The chain recombines TRBV12-5 with TRBJ2-1, with D unresolved. Germline CDR1 is LGHNT and CDR2 is FRNRAP. The CDR3 is 11 amino acids. Between the trimmed V and J ends, which lost 3 bases and 8 bases, there was a span of 5 bases. This chain's CDR3 is CASGFVYEQFF. The CDR3 nucleotides read TGTGCTAGTGGTTTTGTCTATGAGCAGTTCTTC.

This clone has a count of ten or more. This rearrangement joins TRBV14 to TRBJ1-4; D is uncertain. Per germline, CDR1 SGHDN and CDR2 FVKESK. Trimming removed 0 bases from V and 8 bases from J, with 13 bases in between. There are 15 residues in the CDR3. CDR3 nucleotide sequence: TGTGCCAGCAGCCAAGAAGTCGGTTCTGGCGAAAAACTGTTTTTT. This translates into CASSQEVGSGEKLFF.

This clone was seen repeatedly, ten times or more. This chain connects TRBV7-3 to TRBJ2-1; D is ambiguous. V lost 8 bases and J 6 bases, leaving 14 bases between the germline ends. Germline lookup yields CDR1 SGHTA and CDR2 FQGTGA. The CDR3 runs 13 residues. The DNA for the CDR3 is TGTGCCAGCTCGGTATCCCGGTCCAATGAGCAGTTCTTC. The encoded protein is CASSVSRSNEQFF.

As concerns this clone: The sample has other DNA sequences that encode this CDR3 too. The rearrangement uses TRBV18 and TRBJ1-2; TRBD1 matches 8 bases. Losses at the gene ends were 3 bases for V and 3 bases for J; bases not matched to a gene: 0. Germline values: CDR1 KGHSH, CDR2 LQKENI. The CDR3 length is 13 residues. CDR3 sequence reads: CASSPDRDYGYTF. CDR3 bases: TGTGCCAGCTCACCGGACAGGGACTATGGCTACACCTTC.

The genes are TRBV6-4 and TRBJ1-5; no reliable D call. The CDR3 covers 13 residues. Germline values: CDR1 MRHNA, CDR2 SNTAGT. The V and J ends lost 4 bases and 3 bases respectively, with 7 bases between them. The CDR3 region is CASSGEVNQPQHF. The CDR3 region has the DNA TGTGCCAGCAGTGGGGAGGTCAATCAGCCCCAGCATTTT.

This rearrangement joins TRBV11-1 to TRBJ2-3; D not resolved. V was trimmed by 5 bases and J by 9 bases, leaving 9 bases between them. The CDR3 has 11 residues. Germline values: CDR1 SGHAT, CDR2 FQDESV (reference sequence). The CDR3 sequence is CASSASATQYF. CDR3 coding DNA: TGTGCCAGCAGCGCCTCCGCGACGCAGTATTTT.

This clone was detected a few times. The chain carries TRBV5-1 and TRBJ1-4, with TRBD1 as a possible D gene (6 bases). The CDR3 covers 13 residues. The germline V and J ends were trimmed by 5 bases and 3 bases, with 8 bases remaining between them. The V gene's germline CDR1 is SGHRS and CDR2 YFSETQ. The CDR3 bases are TGCGCCAGCAGACAGGGTTCTAATGAAAAACTGTTTTTT. It specifies CASRQGSNEKLFF.

This clone was observed at least ten times. The rearrangement joins TRBV7-2 to TRBJ2-7; the D gene is possibly TRBD1 (6 bases). The CDR3 is 14 residues long. CDR1 is SGHTA, CDR2 FQGNSA, per germline. V gave up 3 bases and J gave up 2 bases, with 11 bases separating them. The CDR3 is CASSFAQGAYEQYV. The DNA of the CDR3 is TGTGCCAGCAGCTTCGCACAGGGCGCCTACGAGCAGTACGTC.